This T cell receptor beta chain stems from a study of post-analysis software for immune sequencing data (dated by TCRdb to the mid-2010s). With respect to the entire study: Recorded disease courses included relapsing-remitting, secondary progressive and progressive-relapsing multiple sclerosis, with some patients lacking subtype annotation. The multiple sclerosis patient repertoires were compared with approximately 11 previously published healthy control repertoires from donors aged about 6 to 26 years. A subset of samples was prepared in parallel using single-end sample barcoding, then pooled and co-amplified after Illumina adapter ligation. What the study reported, not specific to this receptor: The multiple sclerosis patient group was slightly younger than the control group. Strong co-clustering of samples prepared in the same batch was shown by direct clustering with F measure, prompting a batch-effect correction. Roughly 5 TRBV segments, including TRBV5-6, TRBV5-1 and TRBV20-1, were significantly more frequent in patients than controls. Compared with controls, multiple sclerosis patients had significantly lower normalized Chao1 diversity, a finding suggesting substantial peripheral T-cell clonal expansion.

On this clonotype itself: Its antigen is unknown. Base qualities are not recorded, but no much larger clone differs from it by a single base.

Reading the label with the study, this specimen's time point is: second blood draw from one MS patient after hematopoietic stem cell transplantation. To demonstrate the VDJtools post-analysis software, the study profiled TCR beta repertoires from the peripheral blood of about a dozen young patients with multiple sclerosis. The multiple sclerosis patients were children and adolescents between roughly 6 and 17 years of age. To prepare the library, PCR was applied. The sample was run on an Illumina HiSeq 2500. Unique molecular identifiers were incorporated into TCR beta cDNA libraries to reduce PCR and sequencing biases. Approximately 500,000 cDNA molecules were obtained for every 1 to 10 million input T cells, so each molecule roughly corresponded to one T cell. Patient libraries were prepared and sequenced with the same protocol used for the earlier healthy control dataset. Samples belonging to the same batch were prepared together, multiplexed and sequenced on a shared HiSeq lane. On the authors' methods: MIGEC handled the raw barcoded reads, throwing out single-read molecular identifier groups before consensus assembly and CDR3 extraction. VDJtools was used for post-analysis of the clonotype tables, and diversity was normalized by down-sampling every dataset to the size of the smallest sample. In repertoire overlap clustering, CDR3 amino acid sequences, but not nucleotide sequences, were matched to correct batch-related cross-sample contamination. The raw public reads went through TCRdb reprocessing: fastp at Q25, MiXCR clone calling, in-frame beta chains kept. Rows are unified per CDR3 protein, each entry keeping the most common DNA and genes. These V and J calls originate from TCRdb's pipeline instead of the authors' own analysis. Recorded for this sample are 150,000 to 200,000 distinct CDR3 sequences; around 34% of them occurred a single time. Over 25% of the sample rests with the top ten.

The CDR3, from cysteine to phenylalanine, totals 12 residues. This entry keeps only the CDR3 DNA: 36 bases, framed from base 1. Trimming costs V 3 bases and J 6 bases, and their ends lie 10 bases apart. CDR1 and CDR2 were assigned from the germline V gene as SGDLS and YYNGEE. The rearrangement joined TRBV9 to TRBJ2-7, with the D gene uncertain. This sequence was found in a girl aged 5-17 years with multiple sclerosis. Donor details come from another sample of the same person, matched by shared clones. The starting material was blood, obtained after autologous hematopoietic stem cell transplantation. Read as DNA, the sequence is TGTGCCAGCAGCGCCGACTCGGGCGAGCAGTACTTC. The encoded protein is CASSADSGEQYF.